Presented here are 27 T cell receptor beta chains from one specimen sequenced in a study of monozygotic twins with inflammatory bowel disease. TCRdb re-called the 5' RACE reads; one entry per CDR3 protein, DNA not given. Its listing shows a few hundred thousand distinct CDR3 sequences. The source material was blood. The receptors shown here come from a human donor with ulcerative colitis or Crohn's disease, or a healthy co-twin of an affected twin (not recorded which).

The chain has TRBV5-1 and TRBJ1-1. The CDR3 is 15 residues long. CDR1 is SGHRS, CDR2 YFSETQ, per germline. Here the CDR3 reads CASSLNPGGNTEAFF.

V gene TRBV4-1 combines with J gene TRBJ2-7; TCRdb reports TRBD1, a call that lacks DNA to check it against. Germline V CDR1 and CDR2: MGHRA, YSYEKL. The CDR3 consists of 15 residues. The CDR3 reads CASSQDRTARYEQYF.

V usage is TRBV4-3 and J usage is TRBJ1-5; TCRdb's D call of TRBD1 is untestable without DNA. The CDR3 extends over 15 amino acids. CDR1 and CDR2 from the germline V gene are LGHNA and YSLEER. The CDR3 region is CASSQIQGNNQPQHF.

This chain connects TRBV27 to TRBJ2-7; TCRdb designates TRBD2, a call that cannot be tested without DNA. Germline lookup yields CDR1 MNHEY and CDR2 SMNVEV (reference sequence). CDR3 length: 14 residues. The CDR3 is CASSPIVARLEQYF.

The CDR3: CASSLGQTIGTEAFF. V usage is TRBV5-1 and J usage is TRBJ1-1. Germline V gene sequence: CDR1 SGHRS, CDR2 YFSETQ. CDR3 length: 15 residues.

The CDR3 here is CASKLTDTQYF. The chain joins TRBV12-3 or TRBV12-4 to TRBJ2-3. The CDR3 contains 11 residues.

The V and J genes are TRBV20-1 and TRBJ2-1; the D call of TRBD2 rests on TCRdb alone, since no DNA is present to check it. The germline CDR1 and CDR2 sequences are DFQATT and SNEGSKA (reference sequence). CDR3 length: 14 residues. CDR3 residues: CSATGLAGGLEQFF.

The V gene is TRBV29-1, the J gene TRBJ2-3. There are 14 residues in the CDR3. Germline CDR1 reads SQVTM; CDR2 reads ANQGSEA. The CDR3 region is CSVEGLRSTDTQYF.

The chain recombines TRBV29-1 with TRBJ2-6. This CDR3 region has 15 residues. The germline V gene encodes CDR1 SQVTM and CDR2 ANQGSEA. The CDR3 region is CSVLGQAPGANVLTF.

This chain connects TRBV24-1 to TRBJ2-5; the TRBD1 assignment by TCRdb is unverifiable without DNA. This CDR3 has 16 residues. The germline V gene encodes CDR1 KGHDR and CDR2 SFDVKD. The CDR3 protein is CATSESGTGGRETQYF.

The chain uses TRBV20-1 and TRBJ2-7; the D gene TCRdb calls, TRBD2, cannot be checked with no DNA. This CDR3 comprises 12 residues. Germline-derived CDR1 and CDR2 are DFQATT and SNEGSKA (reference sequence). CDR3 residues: CSARTSVYEQYF.

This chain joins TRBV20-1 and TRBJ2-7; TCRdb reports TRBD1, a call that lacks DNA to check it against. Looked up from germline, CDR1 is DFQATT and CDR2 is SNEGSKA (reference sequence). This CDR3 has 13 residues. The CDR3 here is CSARKTGLSEQYF.

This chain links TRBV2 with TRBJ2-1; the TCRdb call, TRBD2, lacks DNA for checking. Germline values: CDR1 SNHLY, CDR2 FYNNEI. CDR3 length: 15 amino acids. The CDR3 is CASSEGLAGYNEQFF.

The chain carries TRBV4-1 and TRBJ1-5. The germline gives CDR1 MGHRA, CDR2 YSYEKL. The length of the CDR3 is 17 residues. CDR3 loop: CASSQVHGTPSRQPQHF.

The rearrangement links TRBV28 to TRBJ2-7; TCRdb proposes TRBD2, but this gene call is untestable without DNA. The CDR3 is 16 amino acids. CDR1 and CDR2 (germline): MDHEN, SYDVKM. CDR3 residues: CASSLARTSGRNEQYF.

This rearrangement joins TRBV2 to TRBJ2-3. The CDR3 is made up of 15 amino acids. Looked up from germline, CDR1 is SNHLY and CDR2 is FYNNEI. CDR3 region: CASSVRFAGTDTQYF.

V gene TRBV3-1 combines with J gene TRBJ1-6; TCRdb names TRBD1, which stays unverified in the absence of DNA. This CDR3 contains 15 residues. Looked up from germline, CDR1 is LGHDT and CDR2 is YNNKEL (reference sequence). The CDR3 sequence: CASSQRGDSNSPLHF. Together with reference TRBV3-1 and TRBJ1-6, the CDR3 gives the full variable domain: DTAVSQTPKYLVTQMGNDKSIKCEQNLGHDTMYWYKQDSKKFLKIMFSYNNKELIINETVPNRFSPKSPDKAHLNLHINSLELGDSAVYFCASSQRGDSNSPLHFGNGTRLTVT.

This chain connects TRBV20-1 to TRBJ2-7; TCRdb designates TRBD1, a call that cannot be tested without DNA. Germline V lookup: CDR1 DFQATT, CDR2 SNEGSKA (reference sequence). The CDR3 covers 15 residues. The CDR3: CSASTVRQGTYEQYF.

The CDR3: CASSLEAGLGNEQFF. V is TRBV5-4 and J is TRBJ2-1; without DNA, the TCRdb call of TRBD2 cannot be checked. The germline V gene encodes CDR1 SGHNT and CDR2 YYREEE (reference sequence). CDR3 size: 15 residues.

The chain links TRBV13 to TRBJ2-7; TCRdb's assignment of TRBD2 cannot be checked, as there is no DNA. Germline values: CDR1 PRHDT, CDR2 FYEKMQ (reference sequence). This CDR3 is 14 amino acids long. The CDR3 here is CASSLRGSRYEQYF.

This CDR3 is CATSLGQGYQPQHF. This sequence joins TRBV15 and TRBJ1-5; checking the TCRdb D call of TRBD1 is not possible without DNA. Germline CDR1 reads LNHNV; CDR2 reads YYDKDF (reference sequence). The CDR3 extends over 14 amino acids.

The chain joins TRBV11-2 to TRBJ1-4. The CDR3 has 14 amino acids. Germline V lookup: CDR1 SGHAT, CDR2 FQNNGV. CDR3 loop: CASSLGLGNEKLFF. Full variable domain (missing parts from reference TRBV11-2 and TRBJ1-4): EAGVAQSPRYKIIEKRQSVAFWCNPISGHATLYWYQQILGQGPKLLIQFQNNGVVDDSQLPKDRFSAERLKGVDSTLKIQPAKLEDSAVYLCASSLGLGNEKLFFGSGTQLSVL.

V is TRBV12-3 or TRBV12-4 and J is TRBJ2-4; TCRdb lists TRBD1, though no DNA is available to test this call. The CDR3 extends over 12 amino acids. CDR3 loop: CASSFVGEFHYF.

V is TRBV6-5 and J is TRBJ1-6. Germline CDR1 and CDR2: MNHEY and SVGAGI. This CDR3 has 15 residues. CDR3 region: CASSSWVVRNSPLHF.

CDR3 amino acids: CASSYAGPNRPQHF. The chain links TRBV7-9 to TRBJ1-5. CDR1 is SEHNR, CDR2 FQNEAQ, per germline (reference sequence). This CDR3 contains 14 residues.

The CDR3: CASSLRGGNTIYF. The chain couples TRBV5-4 to TRBJ1-3; TCRdb lists TRBD1, though no DNA is available to test this call. The CDR3 has 13 amino acids. Germline lookup yields CDR1 SGHNT and CDR2 YYREEE (reference sequence). Full variable domain (missing parts from reference TRBV5-4 and TRBJ1-3): ETGVTQSPTHLIKTRGQQVTLRCSSQSGHNTVSWYQQALGQGPQFIFQYYREEENGRGNFPPRFSGLQFPNYSSELNVNALELDDSALYLCASSLRGGNTIYFGEGSWLTVV.

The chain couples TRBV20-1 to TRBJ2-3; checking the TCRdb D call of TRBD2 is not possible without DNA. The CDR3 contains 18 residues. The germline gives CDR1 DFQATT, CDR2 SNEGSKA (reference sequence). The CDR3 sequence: CSASDPLGSGGHTDTQYF.